The clone carrying this T cell receptor beta chain was detected ten times or more. Through Arm-PCR of CDR3 regions and iRepertoire HTBI primers, TCR beta libraries were built. One entry per CDR3 protein, called by TCRdb with MiXCR from the multiplex PCR reads. Of approximately 480,000 distinct CDR3 sequences listed, roughly 17% are singletons. The CDR3 has 14 residues. CDR1 and CDR2 (germline): SGHTA, FQGNSA. After removal of 4 bases from V and 5 bases from J, the junction contained 4 bases not matched to a gene. Time point of the sample: newly diagnosed GD, antithyroid drugs for less than 3 months. Generation of the TCR library employed RNA extracted from PBMCs. The sample comes from a study of regulatory T cells in long-lasting Graves disease. These data were likewise used in another study, on T cells in Graves' hyperthyroidism and ophthalmopathy.

Sequencing used peripheral blood mononuclear cells (PBMCs), obtained at new diagnosis, from a patient treated with antithyroid drugs. The TCR sequence derives from a man aged 40-49 years with Graves disease. V gene TRBV7-2 combines with J gene TRBJ2-3, with 9 bases aligning to TRBD2. CDR3 bases: TGTGCCAGCAGCTCGGGCGGGAGGGTAGATACGCAGTATTTT. Protein sequence: CASSSGGRVDTQYF.